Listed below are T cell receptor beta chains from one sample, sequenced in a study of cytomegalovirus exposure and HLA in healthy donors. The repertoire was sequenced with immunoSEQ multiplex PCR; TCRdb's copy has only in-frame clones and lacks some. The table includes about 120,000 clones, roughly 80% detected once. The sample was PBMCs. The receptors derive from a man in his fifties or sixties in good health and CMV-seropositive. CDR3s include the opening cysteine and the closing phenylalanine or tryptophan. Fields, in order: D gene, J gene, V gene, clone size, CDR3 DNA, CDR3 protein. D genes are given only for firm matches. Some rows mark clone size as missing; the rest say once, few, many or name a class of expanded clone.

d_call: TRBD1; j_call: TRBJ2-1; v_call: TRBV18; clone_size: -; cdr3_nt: TGTGCCAGCTCAACCCCCGGACAGGGGTACAATGAGCAGTTCTTC; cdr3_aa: CASSTPGQGYNEQFF
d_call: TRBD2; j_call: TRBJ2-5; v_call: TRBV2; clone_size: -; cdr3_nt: TGTGCCAGCCGTGAGGGACTAGCGGGGGCGGAGACCCAGTACTTC; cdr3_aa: CASREGLAGAETQYF
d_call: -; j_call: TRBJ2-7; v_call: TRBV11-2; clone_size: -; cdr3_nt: TGTGCCAGCGCCAACCGGGTGCTGTTCGAGCAGTACTTC; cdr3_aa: CASANRVLFEQYF
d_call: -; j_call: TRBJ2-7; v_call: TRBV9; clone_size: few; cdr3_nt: TGTGCCAGCAGCGTCAGGGAAACCTACGAGCAGTACTTC; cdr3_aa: CASSVRETYEQYF
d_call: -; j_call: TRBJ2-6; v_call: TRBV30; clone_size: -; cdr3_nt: TGTGCCTGGAGTTCGGGGGCCAACGTCCTGACTTTC; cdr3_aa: CAWSSGANVLTF
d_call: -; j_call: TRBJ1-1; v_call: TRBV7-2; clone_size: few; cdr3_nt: TGTGCCAGCAGTCTGAGGTTGAGCAGCACTGAAGCTTTCTTT; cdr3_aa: CASSLRLSSTEAFF
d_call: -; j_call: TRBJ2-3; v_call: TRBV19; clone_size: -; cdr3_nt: TGTGCCAGTAGTATAGTTGGACGAGACAGGCCCACAGATACGCAGTATTTT; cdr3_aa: CASSIVGRDRPTDTQYF
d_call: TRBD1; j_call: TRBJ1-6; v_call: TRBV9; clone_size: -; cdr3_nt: TGTGCCAGCAGCGCTCAGGGGGATGGTTCACCCCTCCACTTT; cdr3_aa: CASSAQGDGSPLHF
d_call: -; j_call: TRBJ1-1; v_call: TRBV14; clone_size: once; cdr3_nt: TGTGCCAGCAGCCAAGATATGAGGGAGGTGGCTTTCTTT; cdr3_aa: CASSQDMREVAFF
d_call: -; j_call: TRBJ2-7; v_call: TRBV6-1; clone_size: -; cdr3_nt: TGTGCCAGCAGTTACGCGGGGCTATCGTACTTC; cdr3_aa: CASSYAGLSYF
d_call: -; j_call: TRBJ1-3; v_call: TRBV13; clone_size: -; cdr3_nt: TGTGCCAGCAGCCTCCGGTTAGCTGGAAACACCATATATTTT; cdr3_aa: CASSLRLAGNTIYF
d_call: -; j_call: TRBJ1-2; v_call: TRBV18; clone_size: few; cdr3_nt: TGTGCCAGCTCACCACCCTCTTTAGGGGTAGGGTATGGCTACACCTTC; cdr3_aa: CASSPPSLGVGYGYTF
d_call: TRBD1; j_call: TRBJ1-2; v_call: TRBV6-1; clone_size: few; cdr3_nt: TGTGCCAGCAGTGGCCGGGGACAGGGAGAACTGGGCGGCTACACCTTC; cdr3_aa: CASSGRGQGELGGYTF
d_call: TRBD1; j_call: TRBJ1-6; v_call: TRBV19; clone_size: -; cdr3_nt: TGTGCCAGTAGTTCGTCCGGGACAGTAAATTCACCCCTCCACTTT; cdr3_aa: CASSSSGTVNSPLHF
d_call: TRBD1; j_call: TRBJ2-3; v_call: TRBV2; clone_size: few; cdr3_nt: TGTGCCAGCAGTGCCGACAGGGCGCCAGATACGCAGTATTTT; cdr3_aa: CASSADRAPDTQYF
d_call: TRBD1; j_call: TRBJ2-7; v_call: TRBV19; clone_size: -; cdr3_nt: TGTGCCAGTAGTACCCGGGACAGGGACCTAAGATCTACCTACGAGCAGTACTTC; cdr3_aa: CASSTRDRDLRSTYEQYF
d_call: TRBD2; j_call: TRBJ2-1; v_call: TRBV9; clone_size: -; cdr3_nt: TGTGCCAGCAGCGCCGGGACTAGCGGGAGATACACGGATGAGCAGTTCTTC; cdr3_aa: CASSAGTSGRYTDEQFF
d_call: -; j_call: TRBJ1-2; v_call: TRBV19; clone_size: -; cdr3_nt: TGTGCCACCGGGAGGGAGGAGAGGAACTATGGCTACACCTTC; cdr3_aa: CATGREERNYGYTF
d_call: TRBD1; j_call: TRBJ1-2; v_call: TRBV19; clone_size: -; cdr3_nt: TGTGCCAGTAGTATTACAGGGGCCACTGGCTATGGCTACACCTTC; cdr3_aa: CASSITGATGYGYTF
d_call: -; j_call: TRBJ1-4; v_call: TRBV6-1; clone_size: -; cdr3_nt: TGTGCCAGCAGAGGGAGTGAAAAACTGTTTTTT; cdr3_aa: CASRGSEKLFF
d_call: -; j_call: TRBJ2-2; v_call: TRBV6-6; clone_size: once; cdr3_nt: TGTGCCAGCAGTTACGGGGCTTATAACACTGGGGAGCTGTTTTTT; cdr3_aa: CASSYGAYNTGELFF
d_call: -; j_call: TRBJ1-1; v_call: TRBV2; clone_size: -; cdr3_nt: TGTGCCAGCAGTGAAAGTCAGGTATTAGGCGAAGCTTTCTTT; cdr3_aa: CASSESQVLGEAFF
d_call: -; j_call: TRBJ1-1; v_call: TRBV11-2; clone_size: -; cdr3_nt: TGTGCCAGCAGCTCGACAGTGAACACTGAAGCTTTCTTT; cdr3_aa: CASSSTVNTEAFF
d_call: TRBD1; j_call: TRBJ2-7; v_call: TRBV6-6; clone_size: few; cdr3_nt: TGTGCCAGCAGTTCAGGACAGGGTGTCGAGCAGTACTTC; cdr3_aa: CASSSGQGVEQYF
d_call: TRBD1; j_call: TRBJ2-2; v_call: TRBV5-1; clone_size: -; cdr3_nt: TGCGCCAGCAGCTCTCAGGGGACAGGAGTCACCGGGGAGCTGTTTTTT; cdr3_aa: CASSSQGTGVTGELFF
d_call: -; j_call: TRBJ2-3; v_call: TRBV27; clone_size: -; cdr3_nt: TGTGCCAGCAGTTCCCTTAGCGGCCCCACAGATACGCAGTATTTT; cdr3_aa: CASSSLSGPTDTQYF
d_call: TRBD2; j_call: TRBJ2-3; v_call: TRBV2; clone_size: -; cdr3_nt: TGTGCCAGCAGTGGTAGCGGGACCCCAGATACGCAGTATTTT; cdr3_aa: CASSGSGTPDTQYF
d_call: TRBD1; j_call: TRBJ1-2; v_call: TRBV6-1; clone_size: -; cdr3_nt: TGTGCCAGCCGGGACAGAGCTAACTATGGCTACACCTTC; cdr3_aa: CASRDRANYGYTF
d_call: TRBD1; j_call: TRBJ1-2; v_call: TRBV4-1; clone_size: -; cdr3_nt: TGCGCCAGCAGCGTTCGGACAGGGGGCGATAACTATGGCTACACCTTC; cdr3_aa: CASSVRTGGDNYGYTF
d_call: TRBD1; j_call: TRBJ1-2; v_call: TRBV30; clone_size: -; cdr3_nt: TGTGCCTGGAGTGTCCGGGACAGAGAAGACTATGGCTACACCTTC; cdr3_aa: CAWSVRDREDYGYTF
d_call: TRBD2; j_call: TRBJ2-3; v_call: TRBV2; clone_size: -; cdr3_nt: TGTGCCACGAATCAGGGGCTAGCGGGACTTCCAGATACGCAGTATTTT; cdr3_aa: CATNQGLAGLPDTQYF
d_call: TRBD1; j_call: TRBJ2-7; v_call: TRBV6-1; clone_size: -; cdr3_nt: TGTGCCAGCAGTAGTAGACAGGGGGCCTACGAGCAGTACTTC; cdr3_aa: CASSSRQGAYEQYF
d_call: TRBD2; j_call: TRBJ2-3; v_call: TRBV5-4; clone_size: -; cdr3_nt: TGTGCCAGCAGCTCTAACCGGGGTAGCGGGGGGCCGGATACGCAGTATTTT; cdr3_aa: CASSSNRGSGGPDTQYF
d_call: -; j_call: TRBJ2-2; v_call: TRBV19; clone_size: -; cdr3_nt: TGTGCCAGTAGTATAGAATGGGGTAGGGGCACCGGGGAGCTGTTTTTT; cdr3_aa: CASSIEWGRGTGELFF
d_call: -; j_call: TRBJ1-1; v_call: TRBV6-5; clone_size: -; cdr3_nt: TGTGCCAGCAGTGAACTGGCGGGGGCTTTCTTT; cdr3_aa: CASSELAGAFF
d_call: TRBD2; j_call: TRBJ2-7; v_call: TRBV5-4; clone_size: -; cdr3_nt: TGTGCCAGCAGCAGCGGGACTAGCCTCGGGTACGAGCAGTACTTC; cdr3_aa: CASSSGTSLGYEQYF
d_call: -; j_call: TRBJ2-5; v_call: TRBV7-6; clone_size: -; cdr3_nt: TGTGCCAGCAGCTTAAGAACCGGAGAGCAGTACTTC; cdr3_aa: CASSLRTGEQYF
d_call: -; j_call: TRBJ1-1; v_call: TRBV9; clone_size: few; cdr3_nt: TGTGCCAGCAGCGTCCAACAGGGAGGGGCTGAAGCTTTCTTT; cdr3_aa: CASSVQQGGAEAFF
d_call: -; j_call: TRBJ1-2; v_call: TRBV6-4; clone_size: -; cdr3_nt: TGTGCCAGCAGGGGACACTTTGGCTATGGCTACACCTTC; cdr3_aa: CASRGHFGYGYTF
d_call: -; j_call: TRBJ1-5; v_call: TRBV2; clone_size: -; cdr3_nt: TGTGCCAGCAGTGAAGTATCAAGTCGTGGAGGAAATCAGCCCCAGCATTTT; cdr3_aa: CASSEVSSRGGNQPQHF
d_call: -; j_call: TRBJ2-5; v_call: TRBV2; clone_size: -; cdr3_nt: TGTGCCAGCAGTGGGACAGTCCAAGAGACCCAGTACTTC; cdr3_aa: CASSGTVQETQYF
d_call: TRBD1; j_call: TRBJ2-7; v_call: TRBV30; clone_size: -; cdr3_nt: TGTGCCTGGAGAGACGGACAGGGGAACGAGCAGTACTTC; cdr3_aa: CAWRDGQGNEQYF
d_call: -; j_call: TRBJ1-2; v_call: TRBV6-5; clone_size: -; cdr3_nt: TGTGCCAGCAGTTCACAGGGAAACTATGGCTACACCTTC; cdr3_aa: CASSSQGNYGYTF
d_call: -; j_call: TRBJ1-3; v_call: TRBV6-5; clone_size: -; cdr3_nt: TGTGCCAGCAGTCCCATTCGAAGCGGAAACACCATATATTTT; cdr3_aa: CASSPIRSGNTIYF
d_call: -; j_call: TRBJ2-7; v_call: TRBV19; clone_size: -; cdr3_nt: TGTGCCAGTAGTATAGGATACAGTTCCTACGAGCAGTACTTC; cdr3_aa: CASSIGYSSYEQYF
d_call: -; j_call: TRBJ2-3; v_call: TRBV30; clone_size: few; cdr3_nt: TGTGCCTACGGCAAGGGGAAGGATACGCAGTATTTT; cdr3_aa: CAYGKGKDTQYF
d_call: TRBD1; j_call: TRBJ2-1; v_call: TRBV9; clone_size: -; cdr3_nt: TGTGCCAGCAGCGTATCTGGGACAGCCCGCTCCTACAATGAGCAGTTCTTC; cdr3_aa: CASSVSGTARSYNEQFF
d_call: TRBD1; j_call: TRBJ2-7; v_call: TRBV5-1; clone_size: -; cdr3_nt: TGCGCCAGCAGCTCCGGACAGGGTAGAAACGAGCAGTACTTC; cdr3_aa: CASSSGQGRNEQYF
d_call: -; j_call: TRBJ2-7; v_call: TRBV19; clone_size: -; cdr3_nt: TGTGCCAGTAGTACCCAGGCCCCCTACGAGCAGTACTTC; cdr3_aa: CASSTQAPYEQYF
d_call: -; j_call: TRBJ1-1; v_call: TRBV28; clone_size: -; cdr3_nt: TGTGCCAGCATCCCTTACCGGGGGGCAGAAGCTTTCTTT; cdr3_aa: CASIPYRGAEAFF
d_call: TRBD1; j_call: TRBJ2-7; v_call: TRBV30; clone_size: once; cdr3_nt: TGTGCCTGGAGTTTAGCTCCCACGGGACAGGGGCACTTC; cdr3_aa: CAWSLAPTGQGHF
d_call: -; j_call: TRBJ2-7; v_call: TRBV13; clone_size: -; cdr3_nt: TGTGCCAGCAGCTTAATCGGCGGGACCTCCTACGAGCAGTACTTC; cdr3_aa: CASSLIGGTSYEQYF
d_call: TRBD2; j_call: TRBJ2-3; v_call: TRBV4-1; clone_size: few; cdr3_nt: TGCGCCAGCAGCCATGCTAGGACTAGCGGAAACACAGATACGCAGTATTTT; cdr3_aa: CASSHARTSGNTDTQYF
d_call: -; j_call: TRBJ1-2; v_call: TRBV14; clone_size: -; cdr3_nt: TGTGCCAGCAGCCAAAGGGAGCCTAGGTATGGCTACACCTTC; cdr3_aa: CASSQREPRYGYTF